A single sample gave rise to the 28 T cell receptor beta chains below, sequenced in a study of cytomegalovirus exposure and HLA in healthy donors. Repertoires were generated with immunoSEQ multiplex PCR, while TCRdb's copy carries only in-frame clones and drops some. This sample has around 140,000 clones; roughly 86% occur once, and the top ten carry 4.5%. The sequencing sample was made of PBMCs. Source of these receptors: a man between 18 and 29 years old in good health and CMV-seropositive.

This clone was detected a few times. The chain uses TRBV6-1 and TRBJ1-2, with 7 nucleotides matching TRBD1. Germline lookup yields CDR1 MNHNS and CDR2 SASEGT. CDR3 length: 13 amino acids. The CDR3 region is CAIAGQLYYGYTF. CDR3 nucleotides: TGTGCGATAGCGGGACAGTTGTACTATGGCTACACCTTC.

V and J are TRBV6-6 and TRBJ1-1; tentative D call: TRBD1 (5 bases). This CDR3 contains 16 residues. From germline, CDR1 is MNHNY and CDR2 SVGAGI (reference sequence). V was trimmed by 7 bases and J by 3 bases, leaving 21 bases between them. The CDR3 protein is CASISGGNNWDTEAFF. Here the CDR3 DNA reads TGTGCCAGCATCTCCGGGGGTAACAATTGGGACACTGAAGCTTTCTTT.

The J gene is TRBJ1-1, the V gene TRBV29-1; a weak D match, TRBD1 (5 bases). Germline values: CDR1 SQVTM, CDR2 ANQGSEA. The germline V and J ends were trimmed by 7 bases and 4 bases, with 13 bases remaining between them. The CDR3 contains 12 residues. CDR3 region: CSAGLGPTEAFF. CDR3 nucleotides: TGCAGCGCCGGGCTGGGGCCCACTGAAGCTTTCTTT.

The rearrangement joins TRBV30 to TRBJ2-3, with 9 bases that match TRBD1. The CDR3 has 13 residues. Germline V gene sequence: CDR1 GTSNPN, CDR2 SVGIG (reference sequence). The V gene end was trimmed by 3 bases and the J gene end by 6 bases; junction bases not matched to a gene: 4. The CDR3 DNA reads TGTGCCTGGAGCACAGGGGGCGCGGATACGCAGTATTTT. This codes for CAWSTGGADTQYF.

This rearrangement joins TRBV5-8 to TRBJ2-5; no definite D call. CDR1 SGHTS and CDR2 YDEGEE come from the germline V gene. Trimming stripped 7 bases from V and 5 bases from J, with 15 bases between. This CDR3 has 13 residues. The CDR3 DNA reads as TGTGCCAGCGGCCATTACCAATGGGAGACCCAGTACTTC. This codes for CASGHYQWETQYF.

The chain links TRBV9 to TRBJ2-2, with 12 bases matching TRBD2. The length of the CDR3 is 17 residues. The V segment lost 2 bases and the J segment 6 bases; nucleotides outside the gene matches: 8. CDR1 is SGDLS and CDR2 is YYNGEE in the germline V gene. CDR3 DNA sequence: TGTGCCAGCAGCGTTCTGGGGCTAGCGGGAGGGTCCGGGGAGCTGTTTTTT. Protein product: CASSVLGLAGGSGELFF.

J is TRBJ1-1 and V is TRBV28; unclear D gene. The CDR3 runs 12 residues. Germline CDR1 and CDR2: MDHEN and SYDVKM. V lost 6 bases and J 7 bases, leaving 12 bases between the germline ends. CDR3 sequence (DNA): TGTGCCAGCAGCTCCGGGATGTTTGAAGCTTTCTTT. Amino acids: CASSSGMFEAFF.

The chain carries TRBV5-4 and TRBJ2-1; D not certain. The germline gives CDR1 SGHNT, CDR2 YYREEE (reference sequence). V was clipped by 1 base and J by 0 bases, with 5 bases between them. The CDR3 length is 14 residues. The CDR3, as DNA: TGTGCCAGCAGCTTGTCAGGCTCCTACAATGAGCAGTTCTTC. Translated: CASSLSGSYNEQFF.

V gene TRBV7-9 combines with J gene TRBJ1-4, with D possibly TRBD1 on 6 matching bases. Germline values: CDR1 SEHNR, CDR2 FQNEAQ (reference sequence). The CDR3 sequence is 14 residues long. V was cut by 3 bases and J by 4 bases, with 9 bases left in between. DNA for the CDR3: TGTGCCAGCAGCTTTGGCAGGGGTAATGAAAAACTGTTTTTT. It codes for CASSFGRGNEKLFF.

This clone was recorded only once. The CDR3 DNA is TGTGCCAGCAGTGAAGCCTGGACAGGGGGTGGCTACACCTTC. This sequence encodes CASSEAWTGGGYTF. The V call is TRBV6-1, the J call TRBJ1-2; 10 nucleotides line up with TRBD1. The V segment lost 0 bases and the J segment 7 bases; nucleotides outside the gene matches: 2. Germline V gene data show CDR1 as MNHNS and CDR2 as SASEGT. This CDR3 comprises 14 residues.

CDR3 in amino acids: CASSYGQGAYNEQFF. Written as DNA, the CDR3 is TGTGCCAGCAGCTACGGACAGGGGGCATACAATGAGCAGTTCTTC. The rearrangement uses TRBV5-6 and TRBJ2-1, with 11 bases that match TRBD1. From germline, CDR1 is SGHDT and CDR2 YYEEEE. With 3 bases clipped from V and 4 bases from J, the junction kept 3 bases outside the gene matches. The CDR3 runs 15 residues.

This clone was counted a single time. This chain links TRBV7-2 with TRBJ1-5; unclear D gene. There are 15 residues in the CDR3. Trimming removed 8 bases from V and 4 bases from J, with 18 bases in between. CDR1 is SGHTA and CDR2 is FQGNSA in the germline V gene. The DNA of the CDR3 is TGTGCCAGCGCTCCTTTGGGGAGGGCAAATCAGCCCCAGCATTTT. It is translated as CASAPLGRANQPQHF.

V and J are TRBV4-1 and TRBJ2-1; D perhaps matches TRBD2 (7 bases). This CDR3 has 16 amino acids. Germline CDR1 reads MGHRA; CDR2 reads YSYEKL. V lost 4 bases to trimming and J lost 5 bases, with 18 bases between them. The CDR3 reads CASSRRGGGENNEQFF. The CDR3 coding sequence is TGCGCCAGCAGCCGCCGGGGCGGGGGCGAAAACAATGAGCAGTTCTTC.

The chain has TRBV30 and TRBJ2-2; a weak D match, TRBD1 (5 bases). CDR3 length equals 14 residues. CDR1 is GTSNPN and CDR2 is SVGIG in the germline V gene (reference sequence). Trimming took off 8 bases at V and 2 bases at J, with 15 bases between the two ends. CDR3 in amino acids: CAGLRGLNTGELFF. In DNA form, the CDR3 reads TGTGCCGGTTTAAGGGGCCTCAACACCGGGGAGCTGTTTTTT.

The table lists this clone with a count of one. V usage is TRBV28 and J usage is TRBJ2-1; 9 bases are shared with TRBD2. The germline V gene has CDR1 MDHEN and CDR2 SYDVKM. V was clipped by 6 bases and J by 11 bases; unmatched bases: 14. The CDR3 spans 15 residues. For the CDR3, the DNA is TGTGCCAGCAGCAAAGCGGGGGGCCCCGAAGGAAAGCAGTTCTTC. Residues: CASSKAGGPEGKQFF.

The chain uses TRBV5-1 and TRBJ2-3; 11 nucleotides match TRBD2. Germline V CDR1 and CDR2: SGHRS, YFSETQ. The length of the CDR3 is 16 residues. V lost 0 bases, J lost 3 bases, and 3 bases stayed unmatched. CDR3 nucleotides: TGCGCCAGCAGCTTGGCCGGGACTAGCGGAACAGATACGCAGTATTTT. Amino acids: CASSLAGTSGTDTQYF. Drawing the rest from reference TRBV5-1 and TRBJ2-3, the complete variable domain is KAGVTQTPRYLIKTRGQQVTLSCSPISGHRSVSWYQQTPGQGLQFLFEYFSETQRNKGNFPGRFSGRQFSNSRSEMNVSTLELGDSALYLCASSLAGTSGTDTQYFGPGTRLTVL.

The V gene is TRBV2, the J gene TRBJ2-7; no firm D call. There are 12 residues in the CDR3. Germline CDR1 SNHLY, CDR2 FYNNEI. Deletions cut 3 bases from V and 2 bases from J, with 5 bases between. In nucleotides, the CDR3 is TGTGCCAGCAGTGAGCTACCCTACGAGCAGTACTTC. Translating gives CASSELPYEQYF. The full variable domain, with the rest looked up from reference TRBV2 and TRBJ2-7, is EPEVTQTPSHQVTQMGQEVILRCVPISNHLYFYWYRQILGQKVEFLVSFYNNEISEKSEIFDDQFSVERPDGSNFTLKIRSTKLEDSAMYFCASSELPYEQYFGPGTRLTVT.

The rearrangement uses TRBV7-8 and TRBJ2-3, with 12 bases aligning to TRBD2. The CDR3 consists of 15 residues. CDR1 and CDR2 from the germline V gene are SGHVS and FQNEAQ. V shed 7 bases and J 5 bases; nucleotides not matched to a gene: 7. The CDR3 DNA reads TGTGCCAGCACCCAGACTAGCGGGAGTAGAGATACGCAGTATTTT. Its translation: CASTQTSGSRDTQYF.

The J gene is TRBJ2-1, the V gene TRBV9; 13 bases line up with TRBD2. Trimming cost V 3 bases and J 3 bases; bases outside gene matches: 3. CDR3 length equals 16 residues. Per germline, CDR1 SGDLS and CDR2 YYNGEE. CDR3 bases: TGTGCCAGCAGCGCCCGACTAGCGGGGGGCTACAATGAGCAGTTCTTC. Translating gives CASSARLAGGYNEQFF.

The chain employs TRBV6-6 and TRBJ1-5; no reliable D call. The CDR3 runs to 15 residues. With 3 bases removed from V and 0 bases from J, the gap between germline ends came to 9 bases. Germline assignment: CDR1 MNHNY and CDR2 SVGAGI (reference sequence). The CDR3 region is CASSYSEYSNQPQHF. CDR3 DNA: TGTGCCAGCAGTTATTCAGAATATAGCAATCAGCCCCAGCATTTT.

This clone occurred a few times. The chain joins TRBV4-1 to TRBJ2-7; 8 nucleotides line up with TRBD1. The CDR3 runs to 16 residues. Germline V gene data show CDR1 as MGHRA and CDR2 as YSYEKL. The junction had 14 bases not matched to a gene; V was cut back by 3 bases and J by 7 bases. The CDR3 loop is CASSQVGMDRAGEQYF. The CDR3 DNA follows: TGCGCCAGCAGCCAGGTTGGAATGGACAGGGCTGGAGAGCAGTACTTC.

This clone was seen a single time. V gene TRBV18 combines with J gene TRBJ2-7; the D gene is possibly TRBD1 (6 bases). With 5 bases removed from V and 2 bases from J, the gap between germline ends came to 19 bases. This CDR3 is built from 16 residues. The V gene's germline CDR1 is KGHSH and CDR2 LQKENI. The CDR3 spells CASSSSGTSKPYEQYF. In nucleotides, the CDR3 is TGTGCCAGCTCATCATCCGGGACATCCAAACCCTACGAGCAGTACTTC.

The chain combines TRBV7-8 with TRBJ2-1, with 9 bases aligning to TRBD2. CDR3 length equals 15 residues. Trimming cost V 1 base and J 4 bases; bases outside gene matches: 2. Germline values: CDR1 SGHVS, CDR2 FQNEAQ. CDR3 amino acids: CASSLVLAGYNEQFF. The CDR3 coding sequence is TGTGCCAGCAGCTTAGTTCTAGCGGGGTACAATGAGCAGTTCTTC.

The table lists this clone with a few counts. The V and J genes are TRBV6-1 and TRBJ1-2, with a weak D call TRBD1 (5 bases). V shed 6 bases and J shed 6 bases, with 11 bases lying between them. The CDR3 extends over 12 amino acids. Looked up from germline, CDR1 is MNHNS and CDR2 is SASEGT. The CDR3 sequence is CASRDGGDGYTF. In nucleotides, the CDR3 is TGTGCCAGCAGGGACGGGGGTGATGGCTACACCTTC.

CDR3 loop: CAWSTAGELFF. CDR3 DNA sequence: TGTGCCTGGAGTACGGCCGGGGAGCTGTTTTTT. The V gene is TRBV30, the J gene TRBJ2-2; D not resolved. The CDR3 loop spans 11 amino acids. Germline V gene data show CDR1 as GTSNPN and CDR2 as SVGIG (reference sequence). Between the trimmed V and J ends, which lost 2 bases and 6 bases, there was a span of 4 bases.

The rearrangement uses TRBV25-1 and TRBJ1-4, with a tentative D call TRBD1 (5 bases). CDR3 length: 15 amino acids. CDR1 MGHDK and CDR2 SYGVNS come from the germline V gene. The V end was cut by 5 bases, the J end by 0 bases, with 10 bases between. CDR3 loop: CASSISGATNEKLFF. The CDR3 nucleotides are TGTGCCAGCAGTATATCGGGGGCAACTAATGAAAAACTGTTTTTT. Complete variable domain (other parts from reference TRBV25-1 and TRBJ1-4): EADIYQTPRYLVIGTGKKITLECSQTMGHDKMYWYQQDPGMELHLIHYSYGVNSTEKGDLSSESTVSRIRTEHFPLTLESARPSHTSQYLCASSISGATNEKLFFGSGTQLSVL.

J is TRBJ1-5 and V is TRBV6-1; D is ambiguous. The CDR3 runs 14 residues. Germline V gives CDR1 MNHNS, CDR2 SASEGT. Trimming pared 1 base from V and 5 bases from J, leaving 9 bases between. CDR3 nucleotide sequence: TGTGCCAGCAGTGAAGTGGGGAGGTATCAGCCCCAGCATTTT. Protein product: CASSEVGRYQPQHF.

The V gene is TRBV9, the J gene TRBJ2-3; D possibly corresponds to TRBD2 (5 bases). Germline-derived CDR1 and CDR2 are SGDLS and YYNGEE. The V and J ends lost 4 bases and 1 base respectively, with 10 bases between them. This CDR3 spans 14 amino acids. The CDR3 protein is CASSPGLGTDTQYF. CDR3 nucleotide sequence: TGTGCCAGCAGCCCCGGACTGGGCACAGATACGCAGTATTTT.